This is a list of T cell receptor beta chains from one sample in a study of T cell changes during pregnancy in multiple sclerosis. Assay: immunoSEQ multiplex PCR; the TCRdb copy retains only in-frame clones and omits some. The sample comprises 20,000 to 25,000 clones, about 82% of which are singletons, and roughly 14% rests with the top ten. Sequenced here: CD8+ T cells from peripheral blood mononuclear cells, sampled in the first trimester of pregnancy. Receptors originate from a female donor in good health, enrolled as a control in a pregnancy study. Each CDR3 is given with its conserved first and last residue.

>TRBJ1-5|TRBV4-3
CASSQETGRSNQPQHF
>TRBJ2-5|TRBV19
CASSITGTSGQETQYF
>TRBJ2-3|TRBV21-1
CASSKARFRWDTQYF
>TRBJ2-3|TRBV28
CASSSTGTSGSYGTDTQYF
>TRBJ2-7|TRBV9
CASSVGPGGEQYF
>TRBJ1-4|TRBV6-5
CASSLGRVSEKLFF
>TRBJ2-7|TRBV4-1
CASSPRTGGGYEQYF
>TRBJ2-3|TRBV6-1
CASSEGEGVTDTQYF
>TRBJ2-7|TRBV4-2
CASSQEGTGDFSYEQYF
>TRBJ1-4|TRBV5-5
CASSLGQGKEVGEKLFF
>TRBJ1-4|TRBV6-5
CASSYASSVEKLFF
>TRBJ1-1|TRBV5-4
CASSHPSDRGNTEAFF
>TRBJ1-4|TRBV5-6
CASSPGVQGAKEKLFF